This T cell receptor (beta chain) is drawn from a study of shared clonotypes between healthy human individuals. This clone appeared a single time. Terminally differentiated effector memory CD45RA+ cells were excluded by CCR7 positive selection of CD45RO-negative cells. Every donor, a Caucasian adult, lived in Nashville, Tennessee. V lost 8 bases and J lost 0, with 11 bases in between. This CDR3 has 14 residues. The germline V gene has CDR1 MNHEY and CDR2 SMNVEV (reference sequence). TCRdb's table, derived via immunoSEQ multiplex PCR, lists solely in-frame clones and lacks some. The sample includes roughly 770,000 clones, 96% of them seen just once.

Source material: naive CD8+ T cells sorted from blood. The sequence was collected from a man younger than 45 in good health. The genes are TRBV27 and TRBJ2-1; D not certain. This CDR3 is CASAELSSYNEQFF. The CDR3, as DNA: TGTGCCAGCGCGGAACTTAGCTCCTACAATGAGCAGTTCTTC.